This T cell receptor beta chain was retrieved from a study of blood T cells in healthy people across ages. Trimming took off 3 bases at V and 0 bases at J, with 10 bases between the two ends. The CDR3 contains 15 residues. The germline V gene has CDR1 SNHLY and CDR2 FYNNEI. A second PCR, run for about 6 to 11 cycles, used a sample-barcoded 5' primer plus a J-beta primer mix. Each cDNA molecule carried a tag from a template-switch adaptor that contained 12 random nucleotides. One entry per CDR3 protein results from TCRdb running MiXCR on the 5' RACE reads. The table records 1.5 million to 1.8 million distinct CDR3 sequences, roughly 43% of them present only once.

The TCR was taken from a woman under 30 in good health. This sequence joins TRBV2 and TRBJ2-3; no clear D. The sequencing input was blood. Here the CDR3 reads CASSDGPISTDTQYF. The DNA for the CDR3 is TGTGCCAGCAGTGATGGCCCAATAAGCACAGATACGCAGTATTTT.